This T cell receptor beta chain emerged from a study of OX40 agonist ivuxolimab in advanced cancers. Profiling relied on immunoSEQ multiplex PCR, and the TCRdb table lists in-frame clones only, not all of them. The data contain about 33,000 clones, approximately 89% of them singletons. The V gene end was trimmed by 5 bases and the J gene end by 8 bases; junction bases not matched to a gene: 7. Germline V gene data show CDR1 as WNHNN and CDR2 as SYGVQD (reference sequence). The CDR3 sequence is 13 residues long. The rearrangement joins TRBV10-1 to TRBJ1-2, with 8 bases that match TRBD1. This receptor was identified in an adult with an advanced solid tumor such as melanoma, head and neck, liver or kidney cancer. Sequenced material: CD4+ or CD8+ T cells sorted from blood, taken in a trial of the OX40 agonist ivuxolimab. The CDR3: CASSSGTGGGYTF. Written as DNA, the CDR3 is TGCGCCAGCAGTTCCGGGACAGGCGGGGGCTACACCTTC.